This TCR beta chain emerged from a study of blood T cell repertoires in COVID-19. The table came from immunoSEQ multiplex PCR; TCRdb's copy has only in-frame clones and leaves some out. In the table there are under 200,000 clones, around 89% of which are singletons. Cohort 3 recovery required two negative PCRs, clearance, or symptom resolution. Material for sequencing was PBMCs or T cells enriched from blood (not recorded which). The TCR was taken from a woman aged 18-29 years who had recovered from COVID-19.

The CDR3 DNA sequence: TGTGCCAGCAGCGCGACGACTGGAGGGCCTGGAGAGCAGTACTTC. Protein sequence: CASSATTGGPGEQYF. This chain joins TRBV9 and TRBJ2-7, with D possibly TRBD2 on 6 matching bases. Trimming removed 3 bases from V and 7 bases from J, with 20 bases in between. Germline V lookup: CDR1 SGDLS, CDR2 YYNGEE. This CDR3 spans 15 amino acids.